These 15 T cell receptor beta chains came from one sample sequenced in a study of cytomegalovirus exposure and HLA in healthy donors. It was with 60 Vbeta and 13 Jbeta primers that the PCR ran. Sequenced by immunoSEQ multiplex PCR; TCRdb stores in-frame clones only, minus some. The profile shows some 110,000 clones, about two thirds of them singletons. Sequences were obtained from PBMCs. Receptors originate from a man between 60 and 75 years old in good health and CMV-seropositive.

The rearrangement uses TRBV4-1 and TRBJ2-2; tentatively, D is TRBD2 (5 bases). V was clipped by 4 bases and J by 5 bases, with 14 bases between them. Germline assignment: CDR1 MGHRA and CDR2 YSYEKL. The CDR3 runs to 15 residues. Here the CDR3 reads CASSPRSGPTGELFF. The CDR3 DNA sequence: TGCGCCAGCAGCCCCAGGAGCGGTCCAACCGGGGAGCTGTTTTTT.

In nucleotides, the CDR3 is TGTGCCTGGAGTGTACTTGGGGCGCCTGAAAAACTGTTTTTT. Its protein product is CAWSVLGAPEKLFF. The V gene is TRBV30, the J gene TRBJ1-4; tentatively, D is TRBD1 (5 bases). Germline CDR1 is GTSNPN and CDR2 is SVGIG (reference sequence). The CDR3 has 14 amino acids. The germline V and J ends were trimmed by 0 bases and 7 bases, with 12 bases remaining between them.

The DNA for the CDR3 is TGTGCCAGCAGATCTGCCGGGGGAGCTACCACTGAAGCTTTCTTT. Amino acids: CASRSAGGATTEAFF. The rearrangement links TRBV5-5 to TRBJ1-1, with D possibly TRBD1 on 5 matching bases. From germline, CDR1 is SGHKS and CDR2 YYEKEE (reference sequence). V was pared by 5 bases and J by 4 bases, with 18 bases between. The CDR3 has 15 residues. Complete variable domain (other parts from reference TRBV5-5 and TRBJ1-1): DAGVTQSPTHLIKTRGQQVTLRCSPISGHKSVSWYQQVLGQGPQFIFQYYEKEERGRGNFPDRFSARQFPNYSSELNVNALLLGDSALYLCASRSAGGATTEAFFGQGTRLTVV.

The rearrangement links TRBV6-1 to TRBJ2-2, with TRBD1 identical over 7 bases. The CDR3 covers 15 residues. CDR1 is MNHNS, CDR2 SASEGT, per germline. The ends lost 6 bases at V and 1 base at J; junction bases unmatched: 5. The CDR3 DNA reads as TGTGCCAGCAGAAACCGGGACAGGAACACCGGGGAGCTGTTTTTT. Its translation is CASRNRDRNTGELFF.

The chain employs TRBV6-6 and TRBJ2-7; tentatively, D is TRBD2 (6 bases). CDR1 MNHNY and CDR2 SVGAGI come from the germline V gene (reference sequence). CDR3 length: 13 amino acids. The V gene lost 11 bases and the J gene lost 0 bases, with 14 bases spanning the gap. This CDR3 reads CAVRWDSSYEQYF. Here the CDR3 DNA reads TGTGCCGTCCGGTGGGACTCCTCCTACGAGCAGTACTTC.

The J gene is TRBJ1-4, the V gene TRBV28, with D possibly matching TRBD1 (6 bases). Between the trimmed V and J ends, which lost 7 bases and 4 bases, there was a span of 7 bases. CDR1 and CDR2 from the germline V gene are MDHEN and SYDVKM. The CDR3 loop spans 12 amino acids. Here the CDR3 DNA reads TGTGCCAGCACAGGGGTTAATGAAAAACTGTTTTTT. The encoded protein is CASTGVNEKLFF.

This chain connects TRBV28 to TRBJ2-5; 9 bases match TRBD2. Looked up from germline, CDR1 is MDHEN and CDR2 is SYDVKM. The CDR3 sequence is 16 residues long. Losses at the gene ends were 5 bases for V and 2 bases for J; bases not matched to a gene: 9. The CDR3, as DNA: TGTGCCAGCAGTAGAGGGAGCGGGGGGTCTCAAGAGACCCAGTACTTC. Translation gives CASSRGSGGSQETQYF.

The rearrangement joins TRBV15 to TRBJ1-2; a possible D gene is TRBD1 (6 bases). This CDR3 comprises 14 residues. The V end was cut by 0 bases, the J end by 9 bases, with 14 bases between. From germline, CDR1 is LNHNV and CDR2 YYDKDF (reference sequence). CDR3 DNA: TGTGCCACCAGCAGAGATCGCAGGGGAAGTAGCTACACCTTC. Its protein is CATSRDRRGSSYTF.

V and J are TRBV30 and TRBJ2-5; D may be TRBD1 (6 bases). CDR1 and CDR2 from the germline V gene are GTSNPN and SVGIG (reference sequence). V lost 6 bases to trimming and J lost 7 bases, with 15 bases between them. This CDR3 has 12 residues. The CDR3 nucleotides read TGTGCCTGTCTTTTAGGGGGATGGACCCAGTACTTC. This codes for CACLLGGWTQYF.

The CDR3 sequence: CASSDRAGVIGGAGTQYF. The CDR3 DNA follows: TGTGCCAGCAGTGACAGGGCAGGGGTCATCGGTGGGGCGGGGACCCAGTACTTC. The V gene is TRBV6-1, the J gene TRBJ2-5; a weak D match, TRBD1 (6 bases). The V and J ends lost 3 bases and 7 bases respectively, with 27 bases between them. This CDR3 region has 18 residues. Germline loops: CDR1 MNHNS, CDR2 SASEGT.

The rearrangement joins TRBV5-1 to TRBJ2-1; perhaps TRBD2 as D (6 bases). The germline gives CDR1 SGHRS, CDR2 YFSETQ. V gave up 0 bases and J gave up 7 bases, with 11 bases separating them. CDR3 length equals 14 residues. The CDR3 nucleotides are TGCGCCAGCAGCTTGGCCCCAGGAGGGAATGAGCAGTTCTTC. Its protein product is CASSLAPGGNEQFF. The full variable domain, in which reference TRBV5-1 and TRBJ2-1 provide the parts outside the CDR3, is KAGVTQTPRYLIKTRGQQVTLSCSPISGHRSVSWYQQTPGQGLQFLFEYFSETQRNKGNFPGRFSGRQFSNSRSEMNVSTLELGDSALYLCASSLAPGGNEQFFGPGTRLTVL.

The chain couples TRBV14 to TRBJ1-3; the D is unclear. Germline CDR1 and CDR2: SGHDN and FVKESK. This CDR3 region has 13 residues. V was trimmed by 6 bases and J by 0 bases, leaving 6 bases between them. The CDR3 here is CASRASSGNTIYF. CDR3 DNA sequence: TGTGCCAGCAGGGCCAGCTCTGGAAACACCATATATTTT.

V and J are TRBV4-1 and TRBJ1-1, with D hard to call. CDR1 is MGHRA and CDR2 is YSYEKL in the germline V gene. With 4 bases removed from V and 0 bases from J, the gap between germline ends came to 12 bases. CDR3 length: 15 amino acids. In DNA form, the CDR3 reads TGCGCCAGCAGCCCTCGAATCGGTATGAACACTGAAGCTTTCTTT. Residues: CASSPRIGMNTEAFF.

The CDR3 nucleotides are TGCGCCAGCAGCCGCGATAGACAGGGGGCGGCTGAAGCTTTCTTT. Amino acids: CASSRDRQGAAEAFF. The chain employs TRBV5-1 and TRBJ1-1, with TRBD1 matching 10 bases. The CDR3 covers 15 residues. Germline values: CDR1 SGHRS, CDR2 YFSETQ. The ends lost 4 bases at V and 6 bases at J; junction bases unmatched: 9.

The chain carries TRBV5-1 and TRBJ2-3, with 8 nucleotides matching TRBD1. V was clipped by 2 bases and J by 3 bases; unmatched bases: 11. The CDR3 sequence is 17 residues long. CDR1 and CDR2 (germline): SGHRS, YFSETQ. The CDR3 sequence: CASSFWYGQGWTDTQYF. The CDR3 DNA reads TGCGCCAGCAGCTTCTGGTATGGACAGGGATGGACAGATACGCAGTATTTT.